The T cell receptor (beta chain) under discussion was sequenced for a study of CD8 T cell repertoires and HIV-1 epitope variants. Study summary: T cells were stimulated with Twenty-five Gag and Nef peptides separately. Autologous T cell-negative cells served as antigen-presenting cells in equal numbers.

On the immunoSEQ platform, TCR beta CDR3s were sequenced at survey depth. Sequenced by immunoSEQ multiplex PCR; TCRdb stores in-frame clones only, minus some. This sample carries roughly 5,200 clones, around 66% of them seen once, and the ten largest clones take 43%. General observations from the study: Only beta chains were identified, marking proliferation to antigen, not function.

Germline trimming cut 0 bases from V and 1 base from J; bases unmatched to any gene: 2. Germline CDR1 reads MNHEY; CDR2 reads SVGAGI. The CDR3 is 16 residues long. In this sample, this clone turned up a few times. As yet, its antigen is unknown. Sequencing used cultured CD8+ T cells derived from PBMCs. This TCR was sampled from a male donor with HIV. V usage is TRBV6-5 and J usage is TRBJ2-7; 11 bases are a match to TRBD2. The CDR3 DNA is TGTGCCAGCAGTTACTCGACTAGCGGGGCATCCTACGAGCAGTACTTC. As protein: CASSYSTSGASYEQYF.